This T cell receptor (beta chain) was sequenced in a study of T cell responses to AZD1222 COVID-19 vaccine. TCRdb's copy holds only in-frame clones and misses some; the assay was immunoSEQ multiplex PCR. The sample consists of under 200,000 clones, approximately 88% of them appearing once. As for this clone: No antigen is known for it.

Study results and caveats: Mostly white British, mostly female donors; authors suggested clonal diversity may be underestimated. Spike-specific TCR depth and breadth grew after two AZD1222 doses.

CDR1 is LNHDA and CDR2 is SQIVND in the germline V gene (reference sequence). V gave up 5 bases and J gave up 15 bases, with 20 bases separating them. CDR3 length: 13 residues. Second-dose groups at about 4 or about 12 weeks were pooled. Material: peripheral blood, obtained 28 days after the second AZD1222 dose. The chain combines TRBV19 with TRBJ1-5; D might be TRBD1 (5 bases). The sequence came from an adult who received the AZD1222 COVID-19 vaccine. Here the CDR3 DNA reads TGTGCCAGTAGTGTGACCTACGGGACGGATAGGCATTTT. It translates to CASSVTYGTDRHF.